This T cell receptor (beta chain) stems from a study of monozygotic twins with inflammatory bowel disease. After re-calling the 5' RACE reads, TCRdb lists one entry per CDR3 protein, DNA absent. The table lists about 300,000 distinct CDR3 sequences. The sequenced sample was blood. The sequence was collected from a human donor with ulcerative colitis or Crohn's disease, or a healthy co-twin of an affected twin (not recorded which).

CDR3 residues: CSARRGGPRSYEQYF. V and J are TRBV20-1 and TRBJ2-7; the TCRdb call, TRBD2, lacks DNA for checking. The length of the CDR3 is 15 residues. Germline V gene data show CDR1 as DFQATT and CDR2 as SNEGSKA (reference sequence).